The rows below give T cell receptor beta chains drawn from one sample of a study of monozygotic twins with cystic fibrosis. Some clones are missing from TCRdb's copy, which holds only in-frame ones; the method was immunoSEQ multiplex PCR. The data contain about 9,600 clones, about 90% of them seen just once; the ten biggest clones take up roughly 5.4%. Sequencing input: blood. These receptors came from a boy aged 2-9 years with cystic fibrosis. The conserved cysteine and the conserved F or W are not part of the CDR3 here. A D gene is named only where the DNA matches it firmly.

>TRBV4-1|TRBJ1-1|.
ASSQGWLNTEAF
>TRBV11-3|TRBJ1-6|.
ASSLDGNRLH
>TRBV2|TRBJ2-7|TRBD1
ASSEEGQGSYEQY
>TRBV6-6|TRBJ1-2|TRBD1
ASSYSRTGGGYGYT
>TRBV9|TRBJ2-2|TRBD2
ASSGGRVVDTGELF
>TRBV6-1|TRBJ2-7|TRBD2
ASSNSGGGEYEQY
>TRBV6-5|TRBJ2-5|TRBD2
ASSYSPGGETQY
>TRBV19|TRBJ2-1|.
ASSIEEGTVSYNEQF
>TRBV5-1|TRBJ1-2|TRBD1
ASSAGTEDGYT
>TRBV5-1|TRBJ1-3|.
ASSLGSKSGNTIY
>TRBV6-1|TRBJ1-1|.
ASSSGQWVNTEAF
>TRBV13|TRBJ2-1|.
ASSLGGSSYNEQF
>TRBV4-3|TRBJ1-6|.
ASSQEVWGRAFGNSPLH
>TRBV7-2|TRBJ2-5|.
ASSLAGQKTQY
>TRBV4-2|TRBJ1-2|.
ASSQGSSGSYGYT
>TRBV5-1|TRBJ1-1|.
ASSPDGGSTEAF
>TRBV18|TRBJ1-6|.
ASSPPTGPSPLH
>TRBV18|TRBJ2-5|TRBD2
ASSPPLTSGVKTQY
>TRBV13|TRBJ2-5|TRBD2
ASSLASGGKETQY
>TRBV6-5|TRBJ1-1|.
ASSYSGGRPNTEAF
>TRBV19|TRBJ2-6|.
ASSFVGKSQSRANVLT
>TRBV10-3|TRBJ2-2|TRBD1
AISETGQVNTGELF
>TRBV6-1|TRBJ2-1|TRBD2
ASSVAGGYEQF
>TRBV7-8|TRBJ1-2|TRBD1
ASSLNHRGRISNYGYT
>TRBV18|TRBJ2-3|TRBD2
ASSPAGGSSEY
>TRBV6-5|TRBJ2-1|.
ASRPDTEGHTEQF
>TRBV9|TRBJ2-5|.
ASSVVETGRELETQY
>TRBV30|TRBJ2-5|.
AWSENTARTQY
>TRBV4-3|TRBJ1-2|.
ASSQERGGWGYGYT
>TRBV7-9|TRBJ1-2|.
ASSPTGSQLYGYT
>TRBV29-1|TRBJ1-4|.
SVAGRNEKLF
>TRBV15|TRBJ2-5|.
ATSRDLTDYYSQETQY
>TRBV9|TRBJ1-4|.
ASSVEPRPGEKLF
>TRBV2|TRBJ1-3|TRBD1
ASRRTGVNTIY
>TRBV6-6|TRBJ2-1|TRBD2
ASSRRGDLYNEQF
>TRBV13|TRBJ2-5|.
ASSTRPMETQY
>TRBV10-3|TRBJ2-2|.
AISESAQGPTGELF
>TRBV19|TRBJ1-1|.
ASSIGWAGDHLDTEAF
>TRBV7-3|TRBJ2-5|TRBD2
ASSGPGGGAPLAETQY
>TRBV7-2|TRBJ1-1|.
ASSPGFHNTEAF
>TRBV25-1|TRBJ2-1|.
ASRPAPSGEQF
>TRBV9|TRBJ2-1|.
ASSAGTDYNEQF
>TRBV10-3|TRBJ1-2|TRBD1
AIRALLRDSILYGYT
>TRBV10-3|TRBJ2-5|TRBD1
AISEGQGVGETQY
>TRBV6-6|TRBJ1-1|.
ASSDPQPNTEAF
>TRBV10-1|TRBJ1-1|TRBD1
ASSAGTVNTEAF
>TRBV29-1|TRBJ2-3|.
SVRNRVGSDTQY
>TRBV7-3|TRBJ1-2|.
ASSPSISEQSYT
>TRBV7-9|TRBJ1-1|TRBD1
ASSTGVPGTEAF
>TRBV7-9|TRBJ2-3|.
ASSPPLSSTDTQY
>TRBV7-9|TRBJ1-1|.
ASSGLDLNTEAF
>TRBV4-1|TRBJ2-2|TRBD2
ASSQGLSGGVTGELF
>TRBV4-1|TRBJ2-1|TRBD1
ASSHDRVDDEQF